Included here is one T cell receptor (beta chain) sequence, with context. Its antigen is still unknown. Per the germline V gene, CDR1 is DFQATT and CDR2 is SNEGSKA (reference sequence). The length of the CDR3 is 13 residues. Trimming took 6 bases from V and 4 from J, leaving 13 bases between them. The sample originates from a study of response to subunit inactivated influenza vaccine. Study-wide results and limits: Only a handful of new T cells, the authors suggested, are recruited with each seasonal influenza vaccination.

TCRdb itself ran the RT-PCR reads through MiXCR, one entry per CDR3 protein. The sample consists of about 700,000 distinct CDR3 sequences, around 15% of them appearing once. Sample: PBMCs from blood, taken less than 15 days before vaccination. The TCR comes from a man in his fifties or sixties who received an inactivated influenza vaccine. The chain employs TRBV20-1 and TRBJ1-5; no clear D. DNA for the CDR3: TGCAGTGCGAGCAGGACGGTAAATCAGCCCCAGCATTTT. This translates into CSASRTVNQPQHF.